This T cell receptor (beta chain) was sequenced in a study of blood T cells in healthy people across ages. Whole-study results and caveats: It was not possible, with unsorted PBMCs, to conclusively compare naive and antigen-experienced cells. Fewer expanded clones and more diversity marked long-lived versus aged donors.

PBMCs numbering at least 6 million were isolated per sample. This CDR3 has 15 residues. Germline V lookup: CDR1 DFQATT, CDR2 SNEGSKA (reference sequence). Trimming shortened V by 0 bases and J by 0 bases, and 10 bases separated the two germline ends. This clonotype has just a few counts. Its specificity is unknown. A second PCR of roughly 7 to 11 cycles used a sample-barcoded 5' primer and a J-beta primer mix. Via MiXCR, TCRdb re-called the 5' RACE reads, giving one row per CDR3 protein. Of more than 600,000 distinct CDR3 sequences listed, 25% are singletons. The sample also formed part of further work on T cells of mothers and their children. As reported in that work: A few mothers and their six children, all healthy Caucasians, donated.

This chain uses TRBV20-1 with TRBJ2-3, with a tentative D call TRBD2 (5 bases). The sequencing input was blood. This clonotype originated in a boy aged 5-17 years in good health. In DNA, the CDR3 is TGCAGTGCTAGAGATCCCCAGCGGAGCACAGATACGCAGTATTTT. Residues: CSARDPQRSTDTQYF.